This TCR beta chain stems from a study of blood T cell repertoires in COVID-19. About the study: Italy, Spain and the United States were the sources of the convalescent and acute COVID-19 samples. Nucleic acid was either cDNA or gDNA, and it came from T cells, B-cell-depleted T cells, or PBMCs.

Sequencing used immunoSEQ multiplex PCR; TCRdb keeps in-frame clones, though not all of them. The sample gives about 350,000 clones, around 90% of which show up once; approximately 9.4% is in the top ten. Input material: peripheral blood. The TCR was taken from a man aged 30 to 39 with COVID-19, enrolled during active disease.

The CDR3 spells CASTSTSEETQYF. The CDR3 coding sequence is TGTGCCAGCACCTCGACTAGTGAGGAGACCCAGTACTTC. V usage is TRBV6-5 and J usage is TRBJ2-5; D may be TRBD2 (6 bases). The V and J ends lost 7 bases and 5 bases respectively, with 14 bases between them. Germline CDR1 MNHEY, CDR2 SVGAGI. This CDR3 spans 13 amino acids.